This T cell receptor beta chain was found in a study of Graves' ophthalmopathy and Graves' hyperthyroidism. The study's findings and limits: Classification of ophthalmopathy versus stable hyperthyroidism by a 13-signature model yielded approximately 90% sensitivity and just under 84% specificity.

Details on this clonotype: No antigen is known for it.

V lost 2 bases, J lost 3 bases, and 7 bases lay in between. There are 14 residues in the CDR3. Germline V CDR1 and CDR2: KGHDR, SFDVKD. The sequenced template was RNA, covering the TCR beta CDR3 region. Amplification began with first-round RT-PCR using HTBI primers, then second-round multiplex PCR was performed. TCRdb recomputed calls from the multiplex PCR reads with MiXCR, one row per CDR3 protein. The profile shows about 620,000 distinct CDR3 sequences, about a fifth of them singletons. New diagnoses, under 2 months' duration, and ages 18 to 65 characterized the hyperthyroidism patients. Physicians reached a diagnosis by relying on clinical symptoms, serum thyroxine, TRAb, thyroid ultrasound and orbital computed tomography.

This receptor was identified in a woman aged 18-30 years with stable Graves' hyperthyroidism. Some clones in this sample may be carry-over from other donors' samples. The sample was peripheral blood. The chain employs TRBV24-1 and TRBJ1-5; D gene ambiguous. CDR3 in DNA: TGTGCCACCAGTGATTCTAGTTACAATCAGCCCCAGCATTTT. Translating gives CATSDSSYNQPQHF.